The T cell receptor (beta chain) described here comes from a study of blood T cell repertoires in COVID-19. Across the whole study: Samples representing acute and convalescent COVID-19 were sourced from the United States, Italy and Spain. The cDNA or gDNA used as material had been derived from T cells, B-cell-depleted T cells, or PBMCs.

Germline values: CDR1 LGHDT, CDR2 YNNKEL (reference sequence). The CDR3 is made up of 18 amino acids. The trim removed 0 bases at V and 1 base at J, leaving 8 bases unmatched. As originally analysed: Amplification of reference gene primers provided the estimated nucleated cell counts. TCRdb's copy holds only in-frame clones and misses some; the assay was immunoSEQ multiplex PCR. That table gives V, J and clone size, and the DNA gave D and trimming. In the table there are under 350,000 clones, around nine tenths of which are singletons. The sequenced sample was peripheral blood. This sequence was found in a man between 65 and 85 years old with acute or convalescent COVID-19. This chain uses TRBV3-1 (or the pseudogene TRBV3-2) with TRBJ2-1, with 8 nucleotides matching TRBD2. In DNA form, the CDR3 reads TGTGCCAGCAGCCAAGATCCGCAGCGGGAGAGGTCCTACAATGAGCAGTTCTTC. The encoded protein is CASSQDPQRERSYNEQFF.